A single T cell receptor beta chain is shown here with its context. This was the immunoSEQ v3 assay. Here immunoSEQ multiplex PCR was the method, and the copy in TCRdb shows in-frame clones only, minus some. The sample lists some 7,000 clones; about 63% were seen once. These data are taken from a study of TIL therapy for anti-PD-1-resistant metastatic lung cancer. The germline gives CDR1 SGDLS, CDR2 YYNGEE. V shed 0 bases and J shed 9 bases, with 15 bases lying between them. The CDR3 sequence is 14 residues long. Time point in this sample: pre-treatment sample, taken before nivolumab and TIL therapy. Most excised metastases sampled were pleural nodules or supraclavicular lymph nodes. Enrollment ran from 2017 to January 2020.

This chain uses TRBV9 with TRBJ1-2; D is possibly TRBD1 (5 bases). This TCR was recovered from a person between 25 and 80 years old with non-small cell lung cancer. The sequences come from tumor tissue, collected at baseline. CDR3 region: CASSVGVGRGRYTF. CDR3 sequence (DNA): TGTGCCAGCAGCGTAGGGGTCGGGCGGGGACGCTACACCTTC.